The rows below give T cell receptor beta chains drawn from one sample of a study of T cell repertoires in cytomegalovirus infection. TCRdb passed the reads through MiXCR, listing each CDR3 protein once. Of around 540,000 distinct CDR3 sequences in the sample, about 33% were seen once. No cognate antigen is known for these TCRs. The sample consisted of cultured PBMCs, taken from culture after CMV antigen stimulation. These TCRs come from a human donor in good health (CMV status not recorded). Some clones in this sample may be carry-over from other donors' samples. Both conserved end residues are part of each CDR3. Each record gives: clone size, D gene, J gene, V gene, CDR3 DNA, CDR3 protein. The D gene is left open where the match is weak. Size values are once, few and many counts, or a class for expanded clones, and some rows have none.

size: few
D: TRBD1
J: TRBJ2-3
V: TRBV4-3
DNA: TGCGCCAGCAGCCAAGAACAGGGGTACCCAGATACGCAGTATTTT
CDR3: CASSQEQGYPDTQYF

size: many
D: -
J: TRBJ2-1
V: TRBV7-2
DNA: TGTGCCAGCAGCCCCGGACTAACGATAAAGCAGTTCTTC
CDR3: CASSPGLTIKQFF

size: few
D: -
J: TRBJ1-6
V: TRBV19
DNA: TGTGCCAGTAGTATGTGGGGTTCGGATTCACCCCTCCACTTT
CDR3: CASSMWGSDSPLHF

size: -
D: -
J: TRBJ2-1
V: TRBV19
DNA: TGTGCCAGTAGTGTGAGGTACCGGAATGAGCAGTTCTTC
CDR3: CASSVRYRNEQFF

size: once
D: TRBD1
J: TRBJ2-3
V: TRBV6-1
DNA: TGTGACAGCAGTGAACAGGGGGATACGCAGTATTTT
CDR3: CDSSEQGDTQYF

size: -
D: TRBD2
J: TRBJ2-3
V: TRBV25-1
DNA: TGTGCCAGCAGTGAAAAGTTTGGGACTAGCGGGGAAGATACGCAGTATTTT
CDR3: CASSEKFGTSGEDTQYF

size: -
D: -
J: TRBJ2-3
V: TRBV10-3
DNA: TGTGCCATCAAACGGCCCGGCAGCCATAACACAGATACGCAGTATTTT
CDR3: CAIKRPGSHNTDTQYF

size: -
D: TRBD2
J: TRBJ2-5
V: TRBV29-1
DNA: TGCAGCGTTGGTAGCGGGGAGACCCAGTACTTC
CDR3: CSVGSGETQYF

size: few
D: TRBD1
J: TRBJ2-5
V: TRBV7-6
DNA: TGTGCCAGCAGCGCCGGGACAGGGGAAGTTTTAGGGGAGACCCAGTACTTC
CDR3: CASSAGTGEVLGETQYF

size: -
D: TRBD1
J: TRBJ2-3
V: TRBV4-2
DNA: TGTGCCAGCAGCCGGGACAGGGGGATTGATACGCAGTATTTT
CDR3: CASSRDRGIDTQYF

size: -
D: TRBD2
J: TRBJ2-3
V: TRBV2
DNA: TGTGCCAGCAGTGAGGGACTAGCGGGGGTCACAGATACGCAGTATTTT
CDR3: CASSEGLAGVTDTQYF

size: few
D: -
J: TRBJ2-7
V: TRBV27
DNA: TGTGCCAGCAGTCCCCCCGCGGGGGACAGATACTACGAGCAGTACTTC
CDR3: CASSPPAGDRYYEQYF

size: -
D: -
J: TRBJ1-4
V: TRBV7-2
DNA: TGTGCCAGCAGCCTCACGATTGCAACTAATGAAAAACTGTTTTTT
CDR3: CASSLTIATNEKLFF

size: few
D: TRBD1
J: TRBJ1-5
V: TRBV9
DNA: TGTGCCAGCAGCCGAACAGGGGCCTTCAATCAGCCCCAGCATTTT
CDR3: CASSRTGAFNQPQHF